This T cell receptor (beta chain) was obtained from a study of T cell responses to AZD1222 COVID-19 vaccine. Comments on this clone: Its target is unknown.

Regarding the study as a whole: Most donors were white British and more were female, and clonal diversity was possibly underestimated. A reported finding is that nearly half of spike-specific TCRs target unmutated variant regions. Rises in breadth and depth of Spike-specific TCRs came after two AZD1222 doses. Baseline antibody screening turned up just five to seven seropositive AZD1222 recipients.

The germline V gene encodes CDR1 SNHLY and CDR2 FYNNEI. The CDR3 runs 13 residues. The germline V and J ends were trimmed by 8 bases and 9 bases, with 16 bases remaining between them. TCRdb keeps only in-frame clones here, not all; method: immunoSEQ multiplex PCR. Among approximately 130,000 clones listed, around 85% were seen once. This clonotype was sampled from an adult in good health. The V call is TRBV2, the J call TRBJ2-2, with D perhaps given as TRBD1 or TRBD2 (5 bases each). The source was peripheral blood, collected on day 0 of AZD1222 vaccination. CDR3 amino acids: CASAPEGDRELFF. CDR3 in DNA: TGTGCCAGCGCTCCCGAAGGGGACCGGGAGCTGTTTTTT.